This T cell receptor (beta chain) is from a study of T cells in Graves' hyperthyroidism and ophthalmopathy. CDR3 size: 15 residues. V shed 3 bases and J shed 5 bases, with 14 bases lying between them. Germline V gene data show CDR1 as SGDLS and CDR2 as YYNGEE. The investigators amplified TCR beta CDR3 regions from RNA transcripts. The HTBI primer set was used in a first-round RT-PCR of the TCR CDR3. TCRdb reprocessed the multiplex PCR reads with MiXCR, giving one entry per CDR3 protein. This table holds around 56,000 distinct CDR3 sequences, 49% found once. The chain links TRBV9 to TRBJ1-4; D possibly corresponds to TRBD1 (5 bases). The sequence came from a woman in her twenties or thirties with Graves' ophthalmopathy. Sequenced: blood. The DNA for the CDR3 is TGTGCCAGCAGCGGGGGGGGACCCCAGAATGAAAAACTGTTTTTT. This gives the protein CASSGGGPQNEKLFF. Using reference TRBV9 and TRBJ1-4 for the parts outside the CDR3, the full variable domain is DSGVTQTPKHLITATGQRVTLRCSPRSGDLSVYWYQQSLDQGLQFLIQYYNGEERAKGNILERFSAQQFPDLHSELNLSSLELGDSALYFCASSGGGPQNEKLFFGSGTQLSVL.